The 16 T cell receptor beta chains given below trace back to one sample, sequenced in a study of monozygotic twins with inflammatory bowel disease. TCRdb reprocessed the 5' RACE reads and keeps a single row for each CDR3 protein, giving no DNA. Its clone listing holds around 410,000 distinct CDR3 sequences. The sequenced sample consisted of blood. The receptors come from a human donor with ulcerative colitis or Crohn's disease, or a healthy co-twin of an affected twin (not recorded which).

The chain links TRBV3-1 to TRBJ2-7; the TCRdb call, TRBD1, lacks DNA for checking. The CDR3 sequence is 16 residues long. Germline CDR1 reads LGHDT; CDR2 reads YNNKEL (reference sequence). The CDR3 protein is CASSHSGAGSSYEQYF.

The V call is TRBV5-1, the J call TRBJ2-5; the D call from TCRdb, TRBD1, cannot be confirmed without DNA. The CDR3 consists of 14 residues. CDR1 and CDR2 (germline): SGHRS, YFSETQ. This chain's CDR3 is CASSTTSGGETQYF. Filled out from reference TRBV5-1 and TRBJ2-5, the complete variable domain reads KAGVTQTPRYLIKTRGQQVTLSCSPISGHRSVSWYQQTPGQGLQFLFEYFSETQRNKGNFPGRFSGRQFSNSRSEMNVSTLELGDSALYLCASSTTSGGETQYFGPGTRLLVL.

This chain joins TRBV18 and TRBJ2-5; the TCRdb D gene call, TRBD2, has no DNA to confirm it. The CDR3 sequence is 14 residues long. Per the germline V gene, CDR1 is KGHSH and CDR2 is LQKENI. The CDR3 loop reads CASSPPGLKETQYF.

This chain joins TRBV7-8 and TRBJ1-5; TCRdb lists TRBD1, though no DNA is available to test this call. Germline V CDR1 and CDR2: SGHVS, FQNEAQ. The CDR3 loop spans 15 amino acids. The CDR3 sequence is CASSQTGAANQPQHF.

This rearrangement joins TRBV19 to TRBJ2-2. The CDR3 loop spans 13 amino acids. Germline loops: CDR1 LNHDA, CDR2 SQIVND (reference sequence). CDR3 sequence reads: CASSKGGTGELFF.

The V gene is TRBV5-5, the J gene TRBJ2-7; without DNA, the TCRdb call of TRBD1 cannot be checked. Germline lookup yields CDR1 SGHKS and CDR2 YYEKEE (reference sequence). The CDR3 has 15 amino acids. The CDR3 protein is CASSSGQGGNYEQYF.

The chain uses TRBV10-3 and TRBJ2-5; lacking DNA, the TRBD1 call made by TCRdb goes unchecked. The CDR3 is 13 residues long. Germline CDR1 reads ENHRY; CDR2 reads SYGVKD. CDR3 protein: CANRMDIQETQYF.

The V call is TRBV20-1, the J call TRBJ2-7; the D call of TRBD2 rests on TCRdb alone, since no DNA is present to check it. The CDR3 length is 16 residues. From germline, CDR1 is DFQATT and CDR2 SNEGSKA (reference sequence). CDR3 in amino acids: CSARPPTSLAGYEQYF.

The chain recombines TRBV20-1 with TRBJ1-1. Germline V gives CDR1 DFQATT, CDR2 SNEGSKA (reference sequence). The CDR3 has 14 residues. The CDR3 loop reads CSARKVGWVSEAFF.

The chain couples TRBV7-2 to TRBJ2-1; TCRdb designates TRBD1, a call that cannot be tested without DNA. CDR1 is SGHTA and CDR2 is FQGNSA in the germline V gene. CDR3 size: 17 residues. The CDR3 is CASSPGGAGRVYNEQFF. The variable domain in full, with the rest retrieved from reference TRBV7-2 and TRBJ2-1, is GAGVSQSPSNKVTEKGKDVELRCDPISGHTALYWYRQSLGQGLEFLIYFQGNSAPDKSGLPSDRFSAERTGGSVSTLTIQRTQQEDSAVYLCASSPGGAGRVYNEQFFGPGTRLTVL.

The chain links TRBV5-1 to TRBJ2-6; TCRdb calls TRBD1, which cannot be checked without DNA. The CDR3 consists of 14 residues. Germline loops: CDR1 SGHRS, CDR2 YFSETQ. The chain's CDR3 is CATGRDSGANVLTF.

The V gene is TRBV4-2, the J gene TRBJ2-3; TCRdb picks TRBD2, but there is no DNA to check that call. Germline CDR1 LGHNA, CDR2 YNFKEQ. There are 15 residues in the CDR3. CDR3 in amino acids: CASTPRAGVPVAQYF.

V gene TRBV5-1 combines with J gene TRBJ2-1; TCRdb proposes TRBD1, but this gene call is untestable without DNA. Germline CDR1 is SGHRS and CDR2 is YFSETQ. CDR3 size: 15 residues. This chain's CDR3 is CASSLDRDGHNEQFF.

The V call is TRBV19, the J call TRBJ1-5; lacking DNA, the TRBD1 call made by TCRdb goes unchecked. Germline V gene lookup returns CDR1 LNHDA and CDR2 SQIVND (reference sequence). This CDR3 is 13 amino acids long. CDR3 loop: CASDRGSNQPQHF. Combining the CDR3 with reference TRBV19 and TRBJ1-5 gives the whole variable domain DGGITQSPKYLFRKEGQNVTLSCEQNLNHDAMYWYRQDPGQGLRLIYYSQIVNDFQKGDIAEGYSVSREKKESFPLTVTSAQKNPTAFYLCASDRGSNQPQHFGDGTRLSIL.

V gene TRBV2 combines with J gene TRBJ1-5; TCRdb returns TRBD1, unconfirmable since there is no DNA. This CDR3 contains 11 residues. The germline CDR1 and CDR2 sequences are SNHLY and FYNNEI. CDR3 sequence: CASRMSEPQHF.

Here the CDR3 reads CASSLMTGEKSTEAFF. The chain joins TRBV7-8 to TRBJ1-1; as DNA is missing, the TRBD1 call by TCRdb cannot be tested. Germline V CDR1 and CDR2: SGHVS, FQNEAQ. CDR3 length: 16 residues.